This entry lists 32 T cell receptor beta chains sequenced from one sample in a study of cytomegalovirus exposure and HLA in healthy donors. The PCR had 60 Vbeta and 13 Jbeta primers. The table came from immunoSEQ multiplex PCR; TCRdb's copy has only in-frame clones and leaves some out. The repertoire holds roughly 200,000 clones, with 60% to 85% as singletons. The sequencing sample was made of PBMCs. Receptors were obtained from a male donor in good health and CMV-seronegative.

This clone was seen only once. The chain recombines TRBV30 with TRBJ1-5; TRBD1 is a possible D gene (6 bases). The CDR3 is made up of 14 amino acids. Germline lookup yields CDR1 GTSNPN and CDR2 SVGIG (reference sequence). The V end was cut by 2 bases, the J end by 1 base, with 9 bases between. CDR3: CAWSYGTSNQPQHF. Here the CDR3 DNA reads TGTGCCTGGAGTTACGGGACAAGCAATCAGCCCCAGCATTTT.

J is TRBJ1-1 and V is TRBV5-4, with no clear D. This CDR3 contains 15 residues. The V gene lost 1 base and the J gene lost 0 bases, with 10 bases spanning the gap. Germline loops: CDR1 SGHNT, CDR2 YYREEE (reference sequence). The CDR3 is CASSLLSGVNTEAFF. The CDR3, as DNA: TGTGCCAGCAGCTTGTTGTCCGGGGTGAACACTGAAGCTTTCTTT.

This chain connects TRBV6-1 to TRBJ1-4, with TRBD1 as a possible D gene (6 bases). The germline gives CDR1 MNHNS, CDR2 SASEGT. The CDR3 has 16 amino acids. Trimming removed 3 bases at V and 8 bases at J, with 19 bases between. The CDR3, as DNA: TGTGCCAGCAGTGACCCCCAGGGGCTGGGTAGGGAAAAACTGTTTTTT. Its protein product is CASSDPQGLGREKLFF.

The chain carries TRBV7-8 and TRBJ2-7, with a weak D call TRBD1 (5 bases). The CDR3 has 15 amino acids. Germline V lookup: CDR1 SGHVS, CDR2 FQNEAQ. V lost 8 bases to trimming and J lost 3 bases, with 20 bases between them. The CDR3 spells CASSLPTGGVYEQYF. CDR3 in DNA: TGTGCCAGCTCCCTCCCCACAGGCGGAGTCTACGAGCAGTACTTC.

The table lists this clone with a count of one. The rearrangement joins TRBV27 to TRBJ1-6; no reliable D call. This CDR3 comprises 13 residues. Per the germline V gene, CDR1 is MNHEY and CDR2 is SMNVEV (reference sequence). In DNA, the CDR3 is TGTGGAGCCCGGGAATCCTATAATTCACCCCTCCACTTT. This gives the protein CGARESYNSPLHF.

V gene TRBV18 combines with J gene TRBJ2-5; maybe TRBD2 (5 bases). CDR1 and CDR2 (germline): KGHSH, LQKENI. V lost 1 base to trimming and J lost 5 bases, with 5 bases between them. CDR3 length equals 12 residues. Here the CDR3 reads CASSPREETQYF. For the CDR3, the DNA is TGTGCCAGCTCACCACGGGAGGAGACCCAGTACTTC.

The chain joins TRBV30 to TRBJ2-3; TRBD2 matches at 9 bases. The V gene's germline CDR1 is GTSNPN and CDR2 SVGIG (reference sequence). CDR3 length: 15 amino acids. V lost 3 bases, J lost 2 bases, and 6 bases stayed unmatched. CDR3 protein: CAWSRSSGVTDTQYF. The CDR3 nucleotides are TGTGCCTGGAGCAGGTCTAGCGGGGTCACAGATACGCAGTATTTT.

CDR3 protein: CAWNIRDGQPQHF. CDR3 in DNA: TGTGCCTGGAATATCAGGGATGGGCAGCCCCAGCATTTT. The chain has TRBV30 and TRBJ1-5; perhaps TRBD1 as D (5 bases). CDR3 length: 13 residues. V lost 4 bases and J 7 bases, leaving 14 bases between the germline ends. The germline gives CDR1 GTSNPN, CDR2 SVGIG (reference sequence).

The chain carries TRBV5-1 and TRBJ1-1; unclear D gene. CDR3 length: 11 amino acids. V lost 7 bases to trimming and J lost 8 bases, with 12 bases between them. Germline V gene sequence: CDR1 SGHRS, CDR2 YFSETQ. CDR3 nucleotides: TGCGCCAGCGGCCCCGCTTCGGAAGCTTTCTTT. Its translation is CASGPASEAFF.

The CDR3 sequence: CASSREGGPGNTIYF. CDR3 DNA sequence: TGTGCCAGCAGCAGGGAGGGAGGGCCCGGAAACACCATATATTTT. V and J are TRBV9 and TRBJ1-3; D is unclear. Germline V gene lookup returns CDR1 SGDLS and CDR2 YYNGEE. The CDR3 consists of 15 residues. Deletions cut 4 bases from V and 4 bases from J, with 15 bases between.

This clone was observed a single time. CDR3 amino acids: CASSVAPFTDTQYF. CDR3 sequence (DNA): TGTGCCAGCAGCGTAGCTCCCTTCACAGATACGCAGTATTTT. The rearrangement joins TRBV9 to TRBJ2-3; D not certain. From germline, CDR1 is SGDLS and CDR2 YYNGEE. V lost 0 bases and J 2 bases, leaving 7 bases between the germline ends. CDR3 length equals 14 residues.

This chain joins TRBV2 and TRBJ1-6, with 7 bases fitting TRBD1. The CDR3 spans 14 residues. The V and J ends lost 7 bases and 5 bases, in that order; junction bases with no gene match: 5. The germline V gene encodes CDR1 SNHLY and CDR2 FYNNEI. The CDR3 sequence is CASTPGQHNSPLHF. CDR3 nucleotides: TGTGCCAGCACCCCGGGACAGCATAATTCACCCCTCCACTTT.

V is TRBV30 and J is TRBJ1-2; no clear D. The CDR3 runs 11 residues. V lost 1 base, J lost 4 bases, and 4 bases lay in between. Germline-derived CDR1 and CDR2 are GTSNPN and SVGIG (reference sequence). The CDR3 nucleotides are TGTGCCTGGAGTGCAGGCTATGGCTACACCTTC. Its translation: CAWSAGYGYTF.

The chain uses TRBV19 and TRBJ2-1, with TRBD2 identical over 8 bases. Germline V CDR1 and CDR2: LNHDA, SQIVND (reference sequence). Unmatched junction bases numbered 4, after V lost 3 bases and J lost 0 bases. The CDR3 is made up of 16 amino acids. CDR3 nucleotides: TGTGCCAGTAGTATTCTAGCGGGCGGCTCCTACAATGAGCAGTTCTTC. Translation gives CASSILAGGSYNEQFF.

The chain uses TRBV25-1 and TRBJ1-3; D is unresolved. From germline, CDR1 is MGHDK and CDR2 SYGVNS. V lost 7 bases to trimming and J lost 0 bases, with 10 bases between them. The CDR3 is 14 amino acids. CDR3 DNA: TGTGCCAGCAATTCGGTAGACTCTGGAAACACCATATATTTT. Translated, it gives CASNSVDSGNTIYF.

This clone came up once. The chain carries TRBV9 and TRBJ1-5; TRBD1 might be the D (5 bases). The germline V and J ends were trimmed by 3 bases and 3 bases, with 16 bases remaining between them. The CDR3 loop spans 16 amino acids. The germline V gene has CDR1 SGDLS and CDR2 YYNGEE. The CDR3 nucleotides read TGTGCCAGCAGCGCTGGACACCCTAGTGCCAATCAGCCCCAGCATTTT. It yields the protein CASSAGHPSANQPQHF.

J is TRBJ2-1 and V is TRBV28; no clear D. CDR1 and CDR2 (germline): MDHEN, SYDVKM. V shed 6 bases and J shed 2 bases, with 5 bases lying between them. The length of the CDR3 is 12 residues. CDR3 DNA: TGTGCCAGCAGATACACCTACAATGAGCAGTTCTTC. Translated: CASRYTYNEQFF.

The chain recombines TRBV30 with TRBJ1-2, with a tentative D call TRBD1 (5 bases). V was clipped by 2 bases and J by 6 bases, with 13 bases between them. CDR1 is GTSNPN and CDR2 is SVGIG in the germline V gene (reference sequence). The CDR3 consists of 13 residues. CDR3 region: CAWSSGEGDGYTF. CDR3 sequence (DNA): TGTGCCTGGAGTTCTGGTGAAGGGGATGGCTACACCTTC.

The table lists this clone with a few counts. J is TRBJ2-1 and V is TRBV30; D perhaps matches TRBD2 (6 bases). The germline gives CDR1 GTSNPN, CDR2 SVGIG (reference sequence). Trimming cost V 0 bases and J 4 bases, with 10 bases left between them. The CDR3 consists of 14 residues. CDR3 loop: CAWSVGGMYNEQFF. DNA of the CDR3: TGTGCCTGGAGTGTGGGCGGGATGTACAATGAGCAGTTCTTC.

The chain combines TRBV6-1 with TRBJ2-1, with TRBD1 identical over 7 bases. This CDR3 region has 15 residues. Per the germline V gene, CDR1 is MNHNS and CDR2 is SASEGT. The V gene end was trimmed by 4 bases and the J gene end by 4 bases; junction bases not matched to a gene: 7. The CDR3 region has the DNA TGTGCCAGCAGTGTCCGGGACAGCGATTACAATGAGCAGTTCTTC. Protein product: CASSVRDSDYNEQFF.

V usage is TRBV5-4 and J usage is TRBJ2-3, with D uncertain. There are 12 residues in the CDR3. Germline V gene sequence: CDR1 SGHNT, CDR2 YYREEE (reference sequence). V shed 4 bases and J shed 2 bases, with 5 bases lying between them. CDR3 protein: CASSQNTDTQYF. DNA for the CDR3: TGTGCCAGCAGCCAAAACACAGATACGCAGTATTTT.

The chain is built from TRBV28 and TRBJ1-1, with D possibly TRBD1 on 5 matching bases. Between the trimmed V and J ends, which lost 6 bases and 5 bases, there was a span of 13 bases. The length of the CDR3 is 13 residues. CDR1 and CDR2 (germline): MDHEN, SYDVKM. CDR3 protein: CASSPAGQTEAFF. The CDR3 bases are TGTGCCAGCAGCCCCGCAGGGCAAACTGAAGCTTTCTTT.

The gene calls are TRBV10-2 and TRBJ2-1, with no clear D. The CDR3 is 17 amino acids. Germline CDR1 reads WSHSY; CDR2 reads SAAADI. The V gene lost 4 bases and the J gene lost 0 bases, with 16 bases spanning the gap. The CDR3 DNA follows: TGCGCCAGCAGTGGCCCGCACTCCCGGAGCTCCTACAATGAGCAGTTCTTC. Amino acids: CASSGPHSRSSYNEQFF.

The chain carries TRBV27 and TRBJ2-3; 7 bases align to TRBD1. The CDR3 totals 15 residues. Germline values: CDR1 MNHEY, CDR2 SMNVEV (reference sequence). V lost 1 base, J lost 1 base, and 2 bases stayed unmatched. As DNA, the CDR3 is TGTGCCAGCAGTTTATTTGGACAGGGCACAGATACGCAGTATTTT. It encodes CASSLFGQGTDTQYF.

This clone came up a few times. The genes are TRBV7-2 and TRBJ2-7; a weak D match, TRBD2 (6 bases). Trimming pared 5 bases from V and 6 bases from J, leaving 17 bases between. The CDR3 is 14 amino acids. CDR1 and CDR2 (germline): SGHTA, FQGNSA. The CDR3 spells CASSPEASEREQYF. CDR3 in DNA: TGTGCCAGCAGCCCCGAGGCTAGCGAACGCGAGCAGTACTTC.

The chain employs TRBV15 and TRBJ1-2; D not resolved. This CDR3 spans 15 amino acids. The germline CDR1 and CDR2 sequences are LNHNV and YYDKDF (reference sequence). V gave up 0 bases and J gave up 5 bases, with 13 bases separating them. The CDR3 region has the DNA TGTGCCACCAGCAGAGATTCTAGCCTACCGTATGGCTACACCTTC. Protein sequence: CATSRDSSLPYGYTF.

In its sample, this clone was seen a few times. The J gene is TRBJ2-5, the V gene TRBV6-6; D is possibly TRBD2 (6 bases). Trimming cost V 6 bases and J 3 bases, with 14 bases left between them. The CDR3 length is 14 residues. CDR1 is MNHNY and CDR2 is SVGAGI in the germline V gene (reference sequence). CDR3 residues: CASSRDSLKETQYF. CDR3 bases: TGTGCCAGCAGCCGGGACTCACTAAAAGAGACCCAGTACTTC.

The chain combines TRBV19 with TRBJ2-1, with 7 bases aligning to TRBD2. The V segment lost 3 bases and the J segment 9 bases; nucleotides outside the gene matches: 11. CDR1 LNHDA and CDR2 SQIVND come from the germline V gene (reference sequence). The CDR3 covers 15 residues. CDR3 bases: TGTGCCAGTAGTATTGGCGGGAGAGGTGAGGGTGAGCAGTTCTTC. Residues: CASSIGGRGEGEQFF.

The rearrangement links TRBV5-4 to TRBJ2-6, with TRBD1 as a possible D gene (6 bases). Trimming pared 4 bases from V and 2 bases from J, leaving 10 bases between. Germline lookup yields CDR1 SGHNT and CDR2 YYREEE (reference sequence). This CDR3 has 15 amino acids. CDR3 coding DNA: TGTGCCAGCAGCCCACAGGGTGCTGGGGCCAACGTCCTGACTTTC. Encoded protein: CASSPQGAGANVLTF.

The chain links TRBV5-4 to TRBJ2-6, with 7 nucleotides matching TRBD2. With 4 bases clipped from V and 0 bases from J, the junction kept 4 bases outside the gene matches. This CDR3 contains 16 residues. The germline CDR1 and CDR2 sequences are SGHNT and YYREEE (reference sequence). The CDR3 DNA is TGTGCCAGCAGCATTGGCGGGGGCTCTGGGGCCAACGTCCTGACTTTC. Encoded protein: CASSIGGGSGANVLTF.

The chain has TRBV7-3 and TRBJ1-2, with 9 bases fitting TRBD1. CDR3 size: 14 residues. The V gene end was trimmed by 5 bases and the J gene end by 4 bases; junction bases not matched to a gene: 5. The germline CDR1 and CDR2 sequences are SGHTA and FQGTGA. DNA for the CDR3: TGTGCCAGCAGCCCCGGGACAGGGACCTATGGCTACACCTTC. This sequence encodes CASSPGTGTYGYTF.

The chain has TRBV6-5 and TRBJ1-1; perhaps TRBD1 as D (5 bases). Between the trimmed V and J ends, which lost 6 bases and 11 bases, there was a span of 13 bases. Germline lookup yields CDR1 MNHEY and CDR2 SVGAGI. The CDR3 spans 11 residues. For the CDR3, the DNA is TGTGCCAGCAGCGGACAAGGTAGGGCTTTCTTT. Encoded protein: CASSGQGRAFF.